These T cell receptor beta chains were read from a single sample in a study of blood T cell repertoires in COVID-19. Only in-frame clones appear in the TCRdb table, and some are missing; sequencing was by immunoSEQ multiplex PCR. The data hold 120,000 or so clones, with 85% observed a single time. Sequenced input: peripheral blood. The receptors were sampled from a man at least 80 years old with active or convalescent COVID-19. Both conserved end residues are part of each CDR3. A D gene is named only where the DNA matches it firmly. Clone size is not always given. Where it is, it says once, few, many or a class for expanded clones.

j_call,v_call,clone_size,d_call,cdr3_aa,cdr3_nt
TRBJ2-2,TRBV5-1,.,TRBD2,CASSLGTSGSNTGELFF,TGCGCCAGCAGCTTGGGGACTAGCGGGTCGAACACCGGGGAGCTGTTTTTT
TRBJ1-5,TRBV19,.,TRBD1,CASLGQEGNQPQHF,TGTGCCAGCCTGGGACAGGAGGGCAATCAGCCCCAGCATTTT
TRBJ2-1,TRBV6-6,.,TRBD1,CASSYRDSYNEQFF,TGTGCCAGCAGTTACCGGGACAGTTACAATGAGCAGTTCTTC
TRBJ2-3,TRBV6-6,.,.,CASSGSLGAVNTDTQYF,TGTGCCAGCAGTGGATCCTTGGGGGCCGTGAACACAGATACGCAGTATTTT
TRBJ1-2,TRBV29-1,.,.,CSAGVTSYGYTF,TGCAGCGCGGGGGTGACTAGCTATGGCTACACCTTC
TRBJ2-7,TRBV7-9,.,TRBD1,CASSPPPTGAEHYEQYF,TGTGCCAGCAGCCCCCCCCCGACAGGGGCGGAACACTACGAGCAGTACTTC
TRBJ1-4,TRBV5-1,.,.,CASSLLAGSGEKLFF,TGCGCCAGCAGCTTGTTGGCGGGGTCAGGGGAAAAACTGTTTTTT
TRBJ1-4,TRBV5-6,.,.,CASSPGDSTNEKLFF,TGTGCCAGCAGCCCGGGGGATTCAACTAATGAAAAACTGTTTTTT
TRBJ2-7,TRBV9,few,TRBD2,CASSSGSYEQYF,TGTGCCAGCTCTAGCGGTTCCTACGAGCAGTACTTC
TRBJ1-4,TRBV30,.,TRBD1,CAWSGDRGEEKLFF,TGTGCCTGGAGTGGGGACAGGGGAGAAGAAAAACTGTTTTTT
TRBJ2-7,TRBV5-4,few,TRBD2,CASSLGRGGSYEQYF,TGTGCCAGCAGCTTGGGGCGGGGGGGATCCTACGAGCAGTACTTC
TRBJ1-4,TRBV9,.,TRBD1,CASSVMAGGAGEKLFF,TGTGCCAGCAGCGTTATGGCAGGGGGCGCGGGTGAAAAACTGTTTTTT
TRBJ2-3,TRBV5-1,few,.,CASSRERATDTQYF,TGCGCCAGCAGTAGGGAGCGGGCCACAGATACGCAGTATTTT
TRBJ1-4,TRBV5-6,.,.,CASSPQGLNEKLFF,TGTGCCAGCAGCCCTCAGGGGCTTAATGAAAAACTGTTTTTT
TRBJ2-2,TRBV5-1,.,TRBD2,CASTYSGGNTGELFF,TGCGCCAGCACGTATAGCGGGGGGAACACCGGGGAGCTGTTTTTT
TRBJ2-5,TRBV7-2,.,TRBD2,CASSLDNVGGGYQETQYF,TGTGCCAGCAGCTTGGATAACGTGGGGGGAGGGTACCAAGAGACCCAGTACTTC
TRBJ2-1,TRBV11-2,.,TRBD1,CASSIGQGLWQFF,TGTGCCAGCAGCATCGGACAGGGGTTGTGGCAGTTCTTC
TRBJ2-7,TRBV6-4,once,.,CASSDTPQDTYEQYF,TGTGCCAGCAGTGACACCCCGCAGGATACCTACGAGCAGTACTTC
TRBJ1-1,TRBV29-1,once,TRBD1,CSAGQWTGVEGTTEAFF,TGCAGCGCAGGTCAGTGGACAGGGGTTGAGGGAACCACTGAAGCTTTCTTT
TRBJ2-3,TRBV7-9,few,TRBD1,CASSTWTGDFTDTQYF,TGTGCCAGCAGCACGTGGACAGGAGACTTCACAGATACGCAGTATTTT
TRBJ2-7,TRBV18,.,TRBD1,CASSPRDRGLPGQYF,TGTGCCAGCTCACCCCGGGACAGGGGGCTTCCAGGGCAGTACTTC
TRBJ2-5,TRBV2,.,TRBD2,CASRGGTSGQETQYF,TGTGCCAGCAGAGGAGGGACTAGCGGGCAAGAGACCCAGTACTTC
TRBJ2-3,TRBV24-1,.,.,CATSVAGTDTQYF,TGTGCCACCAGCGTAGCGGGCACAGATACGCAGTATTTT
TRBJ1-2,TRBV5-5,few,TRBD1,CASSLLRGLNGYTF,TGTGCCAGCAGCTTGTTGAGGGGGCTGAATGGCTACACCTTC
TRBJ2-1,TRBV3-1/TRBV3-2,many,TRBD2,CASSQGVAGGKNEQFF,TGTGCCAGCAGCCAAGGTGTTGCGGGGGGGAAGAATGAGCAGTTCTTC
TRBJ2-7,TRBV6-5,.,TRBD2,CASSYRTSGRDEQYF,TGTGCCAGCAGTTACAGGACTAGCGGGAGAGACGAGCAGTACTTC
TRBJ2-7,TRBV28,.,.,CASSLRQSWSSYEQYF,TGTGCCAGCAGTTTACGACAGTCCTGGAGCTCCTACGAGCAGTACTTC
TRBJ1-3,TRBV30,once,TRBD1,CAWGTGIIGNTIYF,TGTGCCTGGGGGACAGGAATAATTGGAAACACCATATATTTT
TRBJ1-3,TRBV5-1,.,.,CASSSAGGSGNTIYF,TGCGCCAGCAGCAGCGCCGGGGGCTCTGGAAACACCATATATTTT
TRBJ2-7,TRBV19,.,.,CASSIVLQDPSEQYF,TGTGCCAGTAGTATCGTGCTTCAGGATCCCTCCGAGCAGTACTTC
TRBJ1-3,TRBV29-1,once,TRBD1,CSAGQGQGNTIYF,TGCAGCGCAGGACAGGGACAGGGAAACACCATATATTTT
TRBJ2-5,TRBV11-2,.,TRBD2,CASSLDVGLAGQETQYF,TGTGCCAGCAGCTTAGATGTCGGACTAGCGGGACAAGAGACCCAGTACTTC
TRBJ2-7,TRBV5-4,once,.,CASSRSQGNAVHEQYF,TGTGCCAGCAGCCGGTCACAGGGTAATGCTGTCCACGAGCAGTACTTC
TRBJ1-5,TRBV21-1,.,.,CASSKVGTGNQPQHF,.
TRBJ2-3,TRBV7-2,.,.,CASSLGGSDTQYF,TGTGCCAGCAGCTTAGGTGGCTCTGATACGCAGTATTTT
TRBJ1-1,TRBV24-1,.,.,CATSDLGSTEAFF,TGTGCCACCAGTGATTTGGGGAGCACTGAAGCTTTCTTT
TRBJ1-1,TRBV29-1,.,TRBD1,CSVGQGGGTEAFF,TGCAGCGTTGGACAGGGTGGAGGTACTGAAGCTTTCTTT
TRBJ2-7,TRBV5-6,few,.,CASSFLYEQYF,TGTGCCAGCAGCTTCTTATACGAGCAGTACTTC
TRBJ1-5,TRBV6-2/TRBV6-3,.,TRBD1,CASSSRTGRYSNQPQHF,TGTGCCAGCAGTTCCCGGACAGGGCGTTATAGCAATCAGCCCCAGCATTTT
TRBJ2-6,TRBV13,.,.,CASSSNRDSGANVLTF,TGTGCCAGCAGCTCGAACCGGGACTCTGGGGCCAACGTCCTGACTTTC
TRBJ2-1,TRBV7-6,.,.,CASSFFMRAQGYNEQFF,TGTGCCAGCAGCTTTTTTATGCGGGCCCAGGGGTACAATGAGCAGTTCTTC
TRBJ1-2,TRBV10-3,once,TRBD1,CAISDPAGGLNGYTF,TGTGCCATCAGTGATCCGGCAGGGGGGTTGAATGGCTACACCTTC
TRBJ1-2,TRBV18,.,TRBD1,CASSPPGQGYGYTF,TGTGCCAGCTCACCACCGGGACAGGGTTATGGCTACACCTTC
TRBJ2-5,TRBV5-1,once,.,CASSLWGGQETQYF,TGCGCCAGCAGCTTGTGGGGCGGACAAGAGACCCAGTACTTC